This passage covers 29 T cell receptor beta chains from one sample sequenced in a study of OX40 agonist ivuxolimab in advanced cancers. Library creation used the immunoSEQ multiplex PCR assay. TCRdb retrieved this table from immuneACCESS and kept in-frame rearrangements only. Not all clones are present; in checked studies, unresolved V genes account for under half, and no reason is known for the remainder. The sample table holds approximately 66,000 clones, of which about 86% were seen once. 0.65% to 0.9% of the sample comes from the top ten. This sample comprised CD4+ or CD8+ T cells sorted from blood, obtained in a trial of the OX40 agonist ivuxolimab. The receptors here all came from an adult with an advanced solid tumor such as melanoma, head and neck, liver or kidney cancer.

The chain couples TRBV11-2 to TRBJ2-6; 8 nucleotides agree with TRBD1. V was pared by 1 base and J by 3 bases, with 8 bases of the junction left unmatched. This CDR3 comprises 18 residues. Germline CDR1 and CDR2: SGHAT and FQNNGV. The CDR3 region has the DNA TGTGCCAGCAGCTTAGGAGAGCAGGGGGCTAGTGGGGCCAACGTCCTGACTTTC. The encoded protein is CASSLGEQGASGANVLTF.

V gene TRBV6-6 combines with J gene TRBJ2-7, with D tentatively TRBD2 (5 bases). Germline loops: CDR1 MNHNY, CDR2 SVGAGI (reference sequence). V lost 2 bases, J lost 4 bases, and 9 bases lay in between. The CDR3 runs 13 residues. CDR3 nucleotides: TGTGCCAGCAGTTACCCGGGAACATACGAGCAGTACTTC. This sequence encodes CASSYPGTYEQYF.

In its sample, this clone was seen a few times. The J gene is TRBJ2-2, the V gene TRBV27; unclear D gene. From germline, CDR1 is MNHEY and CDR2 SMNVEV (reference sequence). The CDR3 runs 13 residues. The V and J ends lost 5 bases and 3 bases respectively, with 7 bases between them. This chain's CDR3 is CASSGHYTGELFF. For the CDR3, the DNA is TGTGCCAGCAGTGGGCACTACACCGGGGAGCTGTTTTTT.

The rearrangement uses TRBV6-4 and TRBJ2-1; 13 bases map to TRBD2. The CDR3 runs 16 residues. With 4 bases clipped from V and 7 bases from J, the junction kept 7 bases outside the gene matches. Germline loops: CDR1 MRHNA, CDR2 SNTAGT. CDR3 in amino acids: CASSARTSGGGNEQFF. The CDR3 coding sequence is TGTGCCAGCAGTGCAAGGACTAGCGGGGGAGGTAATGAGCAGTTCTTC.

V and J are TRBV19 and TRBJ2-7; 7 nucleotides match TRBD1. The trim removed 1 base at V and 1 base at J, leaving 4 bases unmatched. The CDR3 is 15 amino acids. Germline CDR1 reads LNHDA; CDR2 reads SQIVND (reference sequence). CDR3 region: CASSIAPGQSYEQYF. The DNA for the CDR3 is TGTGCCAGTAGTATAGCCCCGGGACAGTCCTACGAGCAGTACTTC. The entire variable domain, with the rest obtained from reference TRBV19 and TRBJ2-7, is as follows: DGGITQSPKYLFRKEGQNVTLSCEQNLNHDAMYWYRQDPGQGLRLIYYSQIVNDFQKGDIAEGYSVSREKKESFPLTVTSAQKNPTAFYLCASSIAPGQSYEQYFGPGTRLTVT.

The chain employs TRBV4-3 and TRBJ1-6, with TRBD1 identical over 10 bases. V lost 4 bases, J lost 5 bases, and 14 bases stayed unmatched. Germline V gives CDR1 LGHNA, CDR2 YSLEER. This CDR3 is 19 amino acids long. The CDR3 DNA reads TGCGCCAGCAGCCCTTACTTTGGGGACGGACAGGGGGATAATTCACCCCTCCACTTT. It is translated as CASSPYFGDGQGDNSPLHF.

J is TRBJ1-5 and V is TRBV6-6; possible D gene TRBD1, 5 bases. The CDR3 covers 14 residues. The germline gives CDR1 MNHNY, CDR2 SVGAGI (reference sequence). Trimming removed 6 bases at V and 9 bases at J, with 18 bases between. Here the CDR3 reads CASRELRALRPQHF. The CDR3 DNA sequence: TGTGCCAGCAGGGAACTCAGGGCCCTACGGCCCCAGCATTTT.

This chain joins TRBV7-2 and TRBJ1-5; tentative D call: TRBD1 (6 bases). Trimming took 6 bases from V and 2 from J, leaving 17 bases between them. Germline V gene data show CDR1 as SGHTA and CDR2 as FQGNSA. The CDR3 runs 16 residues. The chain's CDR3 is CASSRTGSAGNQPQHF. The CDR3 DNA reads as TGTGCCAGCAGTCGTACAGGGTCTGCGGGCAATCAGCCCCAGCATTTT.

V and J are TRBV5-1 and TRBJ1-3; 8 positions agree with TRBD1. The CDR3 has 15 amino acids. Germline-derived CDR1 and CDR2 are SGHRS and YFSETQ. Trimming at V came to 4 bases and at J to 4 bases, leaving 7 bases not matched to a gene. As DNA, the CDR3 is TGCGCCAGCAGCACTGGACAGGGAGGAGGAAACACCATATATTTT. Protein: CASSTGQGGGNTIYF.

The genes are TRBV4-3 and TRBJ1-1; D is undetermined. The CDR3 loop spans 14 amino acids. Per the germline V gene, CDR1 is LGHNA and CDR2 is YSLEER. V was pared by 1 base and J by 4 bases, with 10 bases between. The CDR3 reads CASSQATGSTEAFF. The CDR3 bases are TGCGCCAGCAGCCAAGCCACGGGGAGCACTGAAGCTTTCTTT.

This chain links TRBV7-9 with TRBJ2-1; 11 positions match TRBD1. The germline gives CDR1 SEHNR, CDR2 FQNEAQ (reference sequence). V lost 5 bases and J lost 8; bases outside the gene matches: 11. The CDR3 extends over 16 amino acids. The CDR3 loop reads CASSKAGTGGMDEQFF. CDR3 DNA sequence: TGTGCCAGCAGCAAAGCCGGGACAGGGGGTATGGATGAGCAGTTCTTC.

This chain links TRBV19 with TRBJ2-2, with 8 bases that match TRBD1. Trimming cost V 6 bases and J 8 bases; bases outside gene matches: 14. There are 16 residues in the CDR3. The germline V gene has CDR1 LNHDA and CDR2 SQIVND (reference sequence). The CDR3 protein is CASSSTGTGLVGELFF. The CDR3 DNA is TGTGCCAGTAGCTCGACCGGGACAGGTTTAGTAGGGGAGCTGTTTTTT. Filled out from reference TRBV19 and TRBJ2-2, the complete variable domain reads DGGITQSPKYLFRKEGQNVTLSCEQNLNHDAMYWYRQDPGQGLRLIYYSQIVNDFQKGDIAEGYSVSREKKESFPLTVTSAQKNPTAFYLCASSSTGTGLVGELFFGEGSRLTVL.

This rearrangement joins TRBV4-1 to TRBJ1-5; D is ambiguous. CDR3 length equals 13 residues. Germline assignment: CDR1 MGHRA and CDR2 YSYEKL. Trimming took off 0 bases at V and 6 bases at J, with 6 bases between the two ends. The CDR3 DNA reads TGCGCCAGCAGCCAAGATCACTCTCAGCCCCAGCATTTT. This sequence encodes CASSQDHSQPQHF.

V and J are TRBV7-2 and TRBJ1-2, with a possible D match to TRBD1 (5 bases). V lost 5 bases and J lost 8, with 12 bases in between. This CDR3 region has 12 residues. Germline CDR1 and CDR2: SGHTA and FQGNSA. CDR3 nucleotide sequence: TGTGCCAGCAGCCCCGCCGGGGGAGGCTACACCTTC. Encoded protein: CASSPAGGGYTF.

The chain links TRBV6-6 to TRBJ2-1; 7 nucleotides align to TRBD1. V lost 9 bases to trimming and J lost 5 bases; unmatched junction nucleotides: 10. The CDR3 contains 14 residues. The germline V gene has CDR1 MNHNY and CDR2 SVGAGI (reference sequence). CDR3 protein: CASADRDGHNEQFF. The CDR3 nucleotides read TGTGCCAGTGCAGACAGGGACGGACACAATGAGCAGTTCTTC.

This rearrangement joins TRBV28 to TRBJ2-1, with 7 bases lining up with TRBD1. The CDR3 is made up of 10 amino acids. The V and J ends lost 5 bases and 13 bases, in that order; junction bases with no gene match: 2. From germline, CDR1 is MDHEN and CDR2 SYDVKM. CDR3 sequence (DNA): TGTGCCAGCAGTAGGGGGCTACAGTTCTTC. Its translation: CASSRGLQFF.

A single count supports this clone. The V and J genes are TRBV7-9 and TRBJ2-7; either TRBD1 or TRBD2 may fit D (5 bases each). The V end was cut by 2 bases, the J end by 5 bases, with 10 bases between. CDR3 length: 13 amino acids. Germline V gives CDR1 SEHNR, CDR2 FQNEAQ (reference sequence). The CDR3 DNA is TGTGCCAGCAGCTTATTTGGGGGAGACGAGCAGTACTTC. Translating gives CASSLFGGDEQYF.

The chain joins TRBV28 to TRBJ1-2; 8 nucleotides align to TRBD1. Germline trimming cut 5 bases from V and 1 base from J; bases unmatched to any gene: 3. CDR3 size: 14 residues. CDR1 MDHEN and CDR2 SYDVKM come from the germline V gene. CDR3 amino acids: CASSTGGDNYGYTF. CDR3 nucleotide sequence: TGTGCCAGCAGTACAGGGGGAGATAACTATGGCTACACCTTC.

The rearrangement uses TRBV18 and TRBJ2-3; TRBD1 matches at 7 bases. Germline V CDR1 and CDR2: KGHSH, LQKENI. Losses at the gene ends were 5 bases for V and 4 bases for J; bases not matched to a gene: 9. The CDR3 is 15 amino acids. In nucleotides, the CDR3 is TGTGCCAGCTCAGACAGGGTAACTACGGCAGATACGCAGTATTTT. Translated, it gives CASSDRVTTADTQYF.

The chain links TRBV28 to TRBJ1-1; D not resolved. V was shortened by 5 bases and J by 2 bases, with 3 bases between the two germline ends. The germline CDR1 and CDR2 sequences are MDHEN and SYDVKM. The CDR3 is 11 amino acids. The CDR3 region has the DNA TGTGCCAGCAGTCAAAACACTGAAGCTTTCTTT. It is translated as CASSQNTEAFF.

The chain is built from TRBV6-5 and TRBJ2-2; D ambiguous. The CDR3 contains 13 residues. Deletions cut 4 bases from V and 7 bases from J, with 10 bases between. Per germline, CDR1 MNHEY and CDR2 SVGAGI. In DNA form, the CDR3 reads TGTGCCAGCAGTTCCACTCGACTCGGGGAGCTGTTTTTT. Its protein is CASSSTRLGELFF.

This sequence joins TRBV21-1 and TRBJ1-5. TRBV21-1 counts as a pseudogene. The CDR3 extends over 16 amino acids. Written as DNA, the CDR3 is TGTGCCAGCAGCAAAGCGCTAGGAGGGGTCAATCAGCCCCAGCATTTT. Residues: CASSKALGGVNQPQHF.

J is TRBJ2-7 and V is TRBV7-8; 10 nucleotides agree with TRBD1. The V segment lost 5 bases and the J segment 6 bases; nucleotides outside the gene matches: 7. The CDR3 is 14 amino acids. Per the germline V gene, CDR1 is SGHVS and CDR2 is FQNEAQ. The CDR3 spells CASSPRDRGLEQYF. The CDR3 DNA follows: TGTGCCAGCAGCCCCCGGGACAGGGGCCTCGAGCAGTACTTC. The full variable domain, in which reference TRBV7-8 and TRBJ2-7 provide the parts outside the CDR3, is GAGVSQSPRYKVAKRGQDVALRCDPISGHVSLFWYQQALGQGPEFLTYFQNEAQLDKSGLPSDRFFAERPEGSVSTLKIQRTQQEDSAVYLCASSPRDRGLEQYFGPGTRLTVT.

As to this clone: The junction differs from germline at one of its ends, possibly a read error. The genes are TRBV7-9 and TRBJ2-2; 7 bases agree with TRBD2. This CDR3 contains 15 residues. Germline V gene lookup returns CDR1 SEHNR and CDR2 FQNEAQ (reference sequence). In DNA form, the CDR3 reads TGTGCCAGCAGCTTAAGCGGGGTGAACACCGGGGAGCTGTTCTTT. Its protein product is CASSLSGVNTGELFF.

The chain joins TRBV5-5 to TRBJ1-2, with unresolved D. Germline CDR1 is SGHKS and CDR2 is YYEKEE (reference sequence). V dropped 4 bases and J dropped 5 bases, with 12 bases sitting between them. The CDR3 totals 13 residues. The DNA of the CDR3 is TGTGCCAGCAGCCTCCGGGCCATTTATGGCTACACCTTC. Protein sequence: CASSLRAIYGYTF.

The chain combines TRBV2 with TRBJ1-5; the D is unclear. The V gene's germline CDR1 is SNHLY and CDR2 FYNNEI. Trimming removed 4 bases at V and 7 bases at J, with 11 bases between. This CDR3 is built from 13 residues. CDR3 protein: CASSVFGGQPQHF. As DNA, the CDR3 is TGTGCCAGCAGTGTCTTCGGAGGACAGCCCCAGCATTTT.

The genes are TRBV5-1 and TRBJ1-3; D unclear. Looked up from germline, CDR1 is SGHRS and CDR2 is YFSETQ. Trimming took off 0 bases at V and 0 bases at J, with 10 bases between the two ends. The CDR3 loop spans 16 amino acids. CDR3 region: CASSLGVKTSGNTIYF. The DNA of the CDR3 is TGCGCCAGCAGCTTGGGGGTGAAAACCTCTGGAAACACCATATATTTT.

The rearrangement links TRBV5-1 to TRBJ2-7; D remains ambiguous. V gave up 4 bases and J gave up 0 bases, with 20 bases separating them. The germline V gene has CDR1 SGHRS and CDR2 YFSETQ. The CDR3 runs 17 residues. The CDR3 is CASSETGGATPSYEQYF. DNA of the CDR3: TGCGCCAGCAGCGAAACTGGTGGTGCAACACCCTCCTACGAGCAGTACTTC.

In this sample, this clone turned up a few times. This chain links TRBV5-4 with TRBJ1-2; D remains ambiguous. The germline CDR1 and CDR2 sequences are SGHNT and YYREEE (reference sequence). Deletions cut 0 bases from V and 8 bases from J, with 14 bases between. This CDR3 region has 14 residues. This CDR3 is CASSLGGGEGGYTF. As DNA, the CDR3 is TGTGCCAGCAGCTTGGGTGGTGGAGAGGGCGGCTACACCTTC.